Sequencing of this TCR beta chain was carried out in a study of blood T cell repertoires in COVID-19. This clone was seen just once. Some clones are missing from TCRdb's copy, which holds only in-frame ones; the method was immunoSEQ multiplex PCR. The table records about 150,000 clones, around four fifths of them present only once. Those who participated ranged in age from 18 to 89 years and resided in 20 to 30 US areas. Germline V gene lookup returns CDR1 SGHDN and CDR2 FVKESK. The CDR3 extends over 13 amino acids. V was shortened by 2 bases and J by 0 bases, with 2 bases between the two germline ends.

The V and J genes are TRBV14 and TRBJ1-3; D ambiguous. This receptor was identified in a man over 45 who had recovered from COVID-19. Sequenced material: PBMCs or T cells enriched from blood (not recorded which). The CDR3 protein is CASSQYSGNTIYF. The DNA for the CDR3 is TGTGCCAGCAGCCAATACTCTGGAAACACCATATATTTT.